This T cell receptor beta chain was sequenced in a study of blood T cell repertoires in COVID-19. As for the study in general: The cDNA or gDNA used as material had been derived from T cells, B-cell-depleted T cells, or PBMCs.

Patients in Seattle were enrolled during active infection, then followed longitudinally. Sequencing used immunoSEQ multiplex PCR; TCRdb keeps in-frame clones, though not all of them. The sample yields about 160,000 clones, about nine tenths seen once. The CDR3 covers 14 residues. Germline CDR1 and CDR2: SGHDT and YYEEEE. Trimming took 6 bases from V and 2 from J; bases not matched to a gene: 7. The sequencing sample was made of peripheral blood. The receptor was derived from a man aged 25-45 years with COVID-19, enrolled during active disease. This chain links TRBV5-6 with TRBJ1-2; 7 bases fit TRBD1. This chain's CDR3 is CASIAQGLNYGYTF. CDR3 DNA sequence: TGTGCCAGCATCGCACAGGGGCTAAACTATGGCTACACCTTC.